This entry lists 22 T cell receptor beta chains sequenced from one sample in a study of blood T cells in healthy people across ages. With a J-beta primer mix and a sample-barcoded 5' primer, a second PCR ran about 7 to 12 cycles. MiXCR, applied by TCRdb to the 5' RACE reads, yields one record per CDR3 protein. The repertoire holds 800,000 or so distinct CDR3 sequences, about 62% seen once, with 28% in the top ten. Source material: blood. The receptors were sampled from a man aged 25 to 40 in good health.

V is TRBV28 and J is TRBJ2-5, with 7 bases identical to TRBD2. This CDR3 contains 15 residues. The germline gives CDR1 MDHEN, CDR2 SYDVKM. The ends lost 8 bases at V and 0 bases at J; junction bases unmatched: 9. The CDR3 protein is CASSPGGGNQETQYF. In DNA form, the CDR3 reads TGTGCCAGCTCCCCCGGCGGGGGAAACCAAGAGACCCAGTACTTC.

The count of this clonotype is one. The chain employs TRBV5-1 and TRBJ1-6; maybe TRBD1 (6 bases). CDR1 and CDR2 from the germline V gene are SGHRS and YFSETQ. V lost 0 bases and J 4 bases, leaving 14 bases between the germline ends. CDR3 length equals 17 residues. The CDR3, as DNA: TGCGCCAGCAGCTTGGCAGGACAGAGGATTTATAATTCACCCCTCCACTTT. It specifies CASSLAGQRIYNSPLHF.

The table lists this clonotype with a few counts. The J gene is TRBJ2-7, the V gene TRBV12-3 or TRBV12-4, with TRBD2 matching 10 bases. Losses at the gene ends were 5 bases for V and 5 bases for J; bases not matched to a gene: 6. The CDR3 extends over 14 amino acids. CDR3 region: CASSPSGGANEQYF. The CDR3 bases are TGTGCCAGCAGTCCAAGCGGGGGGGCTAACGAGCAGTACTTC.

The rearrangement joins TRBV4-3 to TRBJ1-2; TRBD1 aligns across 9 bases. V shed 3 bases, J shed 5 bases, and the junction held 4 bases outside the gene matches. This CDR3 is built from 14 residues. Germline V CDR1 and CDR2: LGHNA, YSLEER. The CDR3 loop is CASSHTGGAYGYTF. The CDR3 DNA is TGCGCCAGCAGCCATACAGGGGGCGCATATGGCTACACCTTC.

The chain couples TRBV10-3 to TRBJ2-2; D is perhaps TRBD2 (6 bases). With 0 bases removed from V and 5 bases from J, the gap between germline ends came to 7 bases. The CDR3 contains 14 residues. CDR1 is ENHRY, CDR2 SYGVKD, per germline. The CDR3 nucleotides read TGTGCCATCAGTGAGTCGGGAGGAACCGGGGAGCTGTTTTTT. Residues: CAISESGGTGELFF.

This chain connects TRBV29-1 to TRBJ2-3; 12 nucleotides match TRBD1. The CDR3 loop spans 15 amino acids. With 7 bases clipped from V and 5 bases from J, the junction kept 10 bases outside the gene matches. Germline V gene sequence: CDR1 SQVTM, CDR2 ANQGSEA. CDR3 bases: TGCAGCGCCAATCCGGGACAGGGGGCTGGAGATACGCAGTATTTT. Its protein product is CSANPGQGAGDTQYF.

This clonotype was seen a few times. This chain uses TRBV14 with TRBJ2-5, with 7 positions matching TRBD2. CDR3 length: 15 residues. Trimming took 2 bases from V and 6 from J; bases not matched to a gene: 9. Germline lookup yields CDR1 SGHDN and CDR2 FVKESK. CDR3 region: CASSQTSEDWQTQYF. The CDR3 nucleotides read TGTGCCAGCAGCCAAACTAGCGAGGACTGGCAGACCCAGTACTTC.

The chain combines TRBV7-9 with TRBJ2-1; 8 bases agree with TRBD1. Losses at the gene ends were 0 bases for V and 5 bases for J; bases not matched to a gene: 9. Germline V lookup: CDR1 SEHNR, CDR2 FQNEAQ (reference sequence). The CDR3 has 17 residues. CDR3 protein: CASSLALVQGVHNEQFF. The CDR3 DNA follows: TGTGCCAGCAGCTTAGCGTTGGTACAGGGGGTACACAATGAGCAGTTCTTC.

The chain's CDR3 is CASSETGGHPSGANVLTF. CDR3 DNA sequence: TGTGCCAGCAGCGAGACAGGGGGCCACCCCTCTGGGGCCAACGTCCTGACTTTC. This chain joins TRBV7-3 and TRBJ2-6, with 10 bases identical to TRBD1. This CDR3 is 18 amino acids long. CDR1 and CDR2 from the germline V gene are SGHTA and FQGTGA. V was pared by 5 bases and J by 0 bases, with 7 bases of the junction left unmatched.

This clonotype was observed a few times. The J gene is TRBJ2-3, the V gene TRBV29-1; D is possibly TRBD2 (5 bases). The CDR3 has 12 amino acids. Trimming removed 7 bases at V and 1 base at J, with 9 bases between. Germline CDR1 and CDR2: SQVTM and ANQGSEA. CDR3 DNA: TGCAGCGGAGGGCCGCGCACAGATACGCAGTATTTT. Protein product: CSGGPRTDTQYF.

The chain recombines TRBV7-9 with TRBJ2-1; 7 positions agree with TRBD1. Trimming took 5 bases from V and 8 from J; bases not matched to a gene: 9. CDR3 length: 14 amino acids. Per the germline V gene, CDR1 is SEHNR and CDR2 is FQNEAQ (reference sequence). DNA of the CDR3: TGTGCCAGCAGCCCGAGGGGACAGCACGATGAGCAGTTCTTC. It codes for CASSPRGQHDEQFF.

The chain has TRBV9 and TRBJ1-3; TRBD1 agrees at 10 bases. The J segment lost 0 bases and the V segment lost 4 bases, leaving 4 bases of the junction unmatched. Germline V gene lookup returns CDR1 SGDLS and CDR2 YYNGEE. The CDR3 length is 16 residues. The CDR3 coding sequence is TGTGCCAGCAGCTTTCGGACAGGGGGCTCTGGAAACACCATATATTTT. Amino acid sequence: CASSFRTGGSGNTIYF.

This clonotype was counted only a few times. This rearrangement joins TRBV10-3 to TRBJ2-3; tentatively, D is TRBD2 (6 bases). Trimming pared 4 bases from V and 0 bases from J, leaving 8 bases between. Germline V gene lookup returns CDR1 ENHRY and CDR2 SYGVKD. The CDR3 contains 14 residues. The CDR3 DNA follows: TGTGCCATCAGTGGGGGGGACAGCACAGATACGCAGTATTTT. Its protein is CAISGGDSTDTQYF.

This clonotype turned up a few times. The chain carries TRBV7-8 and TRBJ2-3, with 7 nucleotides matching TRBD1. J lost 1 base, V lost 3 bases, and 13 bases had no gene match. CDR3 length: 18 amino acids. Looked up from germline, CDR1 is SGHVS and CDR2 is FQNEAQ. The chain's CDR3 is CASSFFVQGSWGTDTQYF. The CDR3 region has the DNA TGTGCCAGCAGCTTTTTCGTACAGGGGTCTTGGGGCACAGATACGCAGTATTTT. Based on the CDR3 plus reference TRBV7-8 and TRBJ2-3, the full variable domain is GAGVSQSPRYKVAKRGQDVALRCDPISGHVSLFWYQQALGQGPEFLTYFQNEAQLDKSGLPSDRFFAERPEGSVSTLKIQRTQQEDSAVYLCASSFFVQGSWGTDTQYFGPGTRLTVL.

V and J are TRBV27 and TRBJ2-7, with TRBD1 matching over 7 bases. The CDR3 loop spans 14 amino acids. The ends lost 7 bases at V and 2 bases at J; junction bases unmatched: 8. Germline-derived CDR1 and CDR2 are MNHEY and SMNVEV (reference sequence). CDR3 coding DNA: TGTGCCAGCACCCAAGGACAGGTTCCCTACGAGCAGTACTTC. It codes for CASTQGQVPYEQYF.

This clonotype has a handful of counts. This CDR3 reads CASSLSPGGAYEQFF. The CDR3 coding sequence is TGTGCCAGCAGCCTCTCTCCAGGGGGGGCCTATGAGCAGTTCTTC. V usage is TRBV14 and J usage is TRBJ2-1, with D perhaps matching TRBD1 or TRBD2 (7 bases each). The CDR3 is 15 amino acids. Germline CDR1 SGHDN, CDR2 FVKESK. The V end was cut by 4 bases, the J end by 8 bases, with 18 bases between.

This chain joins TRBV11-1 and TRBJ1-4, with TRBD1 identical over 7 bases. The germline gives CDR1 SGHAT, CDR2 FQDESV (reference sequence). The CDR3 length is 15 residues. V gave up 5 bases and J gave up 5 bases; unmatched junction bases: 8. The CDR3 DNA sequence: TGTGCCAGCAGCCTGACAGGGAAAGAAAATGAAAAACTGTTTTTT. Its protein product is CASSLTGKENEKLFF.

In this sample, this clonotype turned up many times. A read error may account for a junction end that differs from germline. V usage is TRBV5-1 and J usage is TRBJ1-2; TRBD1 agrees at 10 bases. CDR1 and CDR2 (germline): SGHRS, YFSETQ. This CDR3 spans 14 amino acids. In nucleotides, the CDR3 is TGTGCCAGCAGTTTGGGACAGGGGAGCTATGGCTACACCTTC. Residues: CASSLGQGSYGYTF.

In this sample, this clonotype turned up many times. J is TRBJ2-5 and V is TRBV20-1; 7 positions match TRBD1. The CDR3 is 14 amino acids. Germline V lookup: CDR1 DFQATT, CDR2 SNEGSKA (reference sequence). J lost 3 bases, V lost 6 bases, and 10 bases had no gene match. DNA of the CDR3: TGCAGTGCCAGCCCAGTGACAGGGAAAGAGACCCAGTACTTC. Protein product: CSASPVTGKETQYF.

The chain combines TRBV9 with TRBJ2-4; D gene unclear. The tail of the sequence fits TRBJ2-7 better, so the J call may be wrong. Germline CDR1 reads SGDLS; CDR2 reads YYNGEE. This CDR3 spans 14 amino acids. CDR3 sequence reads: CASSVEAGNYEQYF. The CDR3 DNA follows: TGTGCCAGCAGCGTAGAGGCCGGAAATTACGAGCAGTACTTC.

This clonotype came up a few times. The chain employs TRBV20-1 and TRBJ2-4; D not certain. The J call is uncertain, as TRBJ2-7 better fits the DNA end. This CDR3 is 13 amino acids long. Per germline, CDR1 DFQATT and CDR2 SNEGSKA (reference sequence). This CDR3 is CSASFQRPYEQYF. CDR3 nucleotides: TGCAGTGCTAGTTTCCAGCGCCCCTACGAGCAGTACTTC.

The V and J genes are TRBV20-1 and TRBJ2-7; 8 bases are a match to TRBD1. The CDR3 loop spans 13 amino acids. Germline CDR1 reads DFQATT; CDR2 reads SNEGSKA (reference sequence). The V gene end was trimmed by 5 bases and the J gene end by 3 bases; junction bases not matched to a gene: 6. In DNA, the CDR3 is TGCAGTGCTCCGGGACAGGAGTTCTACGAGCAGTACTTC. Translated: CSAPGQEFYEQYF.